This record concerns one TCR beta chain sequence. Its antigen is unidentified. The junction shows a germline mismatch at one end, possibly a read error. This sample was taken from a study of Graves' ophthalmopathy and Graves' hyperthyroidism. CDR3 length: 15 amino acids. Whole-study results and caveats: Distinction of ophthalmopathy from stable hyperthyroidism by a 13-signature model reached approximately 88% sensitivity and 75% to 83% specificity.

Amplification from RNA transcripts yielded the TCR beta CDR3 regions. HTBI-primed RT-PCR formed the first round, and a multiplex PCR formed the second. From the multiplex PCR reads, TCRdb called clonotypes with MiXCR, one entry per CDR3 protein. The table lists 200,000 to 250,000 distinct CDR3 sequences, around 42% of them singletons. Diagnosis used clinical symptoms, serum thyroxine, TRAb, thyroid ultrasound and orbital computed tomography. As the starting material, approximately 10 ml of fresh peripheral blood yielded the PBMCs. The V and J genes are TRBV12-3 or TRBV12-4 and TRBJ2-5; 10 bases match TRBD2. Source material: peripheral blood. The origin of this receptor is an adult man with Graves' ophthalmopathy. This CDR3 is CASSLAGGFEETQYF. CDR3 bases: TGTGCCAGCAGCTTAGCGGGGGGATTTGAGGAGACCCAGTACTTC.